The 3 T cell receptor beta chains given below trace back to one sample, sequenced in a study of Tregs in tolerant kidney transplant recipients. TCRdb keeps only in-frame clones here, not all; method: immunoSEQ multiplex PCR. Among about 21,000 clones listed, over 70% were seen once. The nonmyeloablative bone marrow transplants came from related graft donors, with transient mixed chimerism. Sequences were derived from CD8+ T cells from blood (PBMCs), sampled 6 months after the transplant. The receptor source for this set is a human patient who received a combined kidney and bone marrow transplant. Some of these T cells may belong to the graft donor.

This clone was observed a single time. V and J are TRBV11-2 and TRBJ1-4; no definite D call. The length of the CDR3 is 15 residues. Germline V gene data show CDR1 as SGHAT and CDR2 as FQNNGV. Deletions cut 0 bases from V and 0 bases from J, with 5 bases between. The DNA for the CDR3 is TGTGCCAGCAGCTTAGATCCGGCAACTAATGAAAAACTGTTTTTT. It codes for CASSLDPATNEKLFF.

The chain uses TRBV4-3 and TRBJ2-2; 10 nucleotides agree with TRBD2. CDR1 and CDR2 from the germline V gene are LGHNA and YSLEER. The CDR3 is made up of 17 amino acids. V shed 4 bases, J shed 5 bases, and the junction held 10 bases outside the gene matches. This chain's CDR3 is CASSPGLARGQTGELFF. DNA for the CDR3: TGCGCCAGCAGCCCGGGACTAGCGAGAGGTCAAACCGGGGAGCTGTTTTTT.

This clone is a singleton in its sample. This sequence joins TRBV7-2 and TRBJ2-3; 10 bases map to TRBD1. Germline CDR1 and CDR2: SGHTA and FQGNSA. The junction had 13 bases not matched to a gene; V was cut back by 6 bases and J by 4 bases. The CDR3 runs to 17 residues. The CDR3 DNA reads TGTGCCAGCAGAAAAGGGGGGACAGGGGAATGGGCAGATACGCAGTATTTT. Residues: CASRKGGTGEWADTQYF.